What follows are 8 T cell receptor beta chains derived from one specimen sequenced in a study of blood T cells in healthy people across ages. Then a second PCR, running roughly 7 to 11 cycles, was carried out with a sample-barcoded 5' primer and a J-beta primer mix. TCRdb reanalysed the 5' RACE reads using MiXCR and keeps one entry per CDR3 protein. The sample has 1.5 million to 2 million distinct CDR3 sequences, 28% seen once; the top ten hold approximately 7.7%. The sequenced material came from blood. Receptors originate from a woman in her thirties in good health.

The sample holds a few counts of this clonotype. The rearrangement links TRBV20-1 to TRBJ2-1, with 13 bases lining up with TRBD2. This CDR3 has 15 amino acids. J was trimmed by 7 bases and V by 8 bases; bases with no gene match: 11. The germline gives CDR1 DFQATT, CDR2 SNEGSKA (reference sequence). CDR3 in amino acids: CSTVETSGGANEQFF. The CDR3 nucleotides read TGCAGTACTGTTGAAACTAGCGGGGGGGCTAATGAGCAGTTCTTC.

V is TRBV29-1 and J is TRBJ2-2; the D gene could be TRBD1 or TRBD2 (5 bases each). Germline V lookup: CDR1 SQVTM, CDR2 ANQGSEA. The CDR3 covers 14 residues. Trimming removed 7 bases from V and 1 base from J, with 13 bases in between. The CDR3 DNA reads TGCAGCGCCGGAGGCAGGGAGAACACCGGGGAGCTGTTTTTT. Translating it yields CSAGGRENTGELFF.

This clonotype was seen a handful of times. This chain joins TRBV20-1 and TRBJ2-1, with no clear D. The CDR3 sequence is 13 residues long. The V and J ends lost 6 bases and 5 bases respectively, with 14 bases between them. Germline V lookup: CDR1 DFQATT, CDR2 SNEGSKA (reference sequence). The CDR3 here is CSASEIRNNEQFF. The DNA for the CDR3 is TGCAGTGCCTCCGAAATCCGGAACAATGAGCAGTTCTTC.

The chain has TRBV18 and TRBJ1-2, with D perhaps TRBD1 (5 bases). This CDR3 region has 15 residues. V dropped 0 bases and J dropped 5 bases, with 13 bases sitting between them. The V gene's germline CDR1 is KGHSH and CDR2 LQKENI. This CDR3 reads CASSPPGTGSYGYTF. The CDR3 region has the DNA TGTGCCAGCTCACCACCAGGAACAGGTTCTTATGGCTACACCTTC. The whole variable domain, filled in from reference TRBV18 and TRBJ1-2, reads NAGVMQNPRHLVRRRGQEARLRCSPMKGHSHVYWYRQLPEEGLKFMVYLQKENIIDESGMPKERFSAEFPKEGPSILRIQQVVRGDSAAYFCASSPPGTGSYGYTFGSGTRLTVV.

This chain uses TRBV20-1 with TRBJ2-3, with 9 nucleotides matching TRBD2. The V segment lost 1 base and the J segment 2 bases; nucleotides outside the gene matches: 13. CDR3 length: 18 amino acids. Germline V CDR1 and CDR2: DFQATT, SNEGSKA (reference sequence). CDR3 nucleotide sequence: TGCAGTGCTAGAGGGTTATCTGTTAGCGGGAGAACCACAGATACGCAGTATTTT. It translates to CSARGLSVSGRTTDTQYF.

This clonotype was picked up a small number of times. V is TRBV27 and J is TRBJ2-3, with 8 bases fitting TRBD2. The J segment lost 7 bases and the V segment lost 3 bases, leaving 6 bases of the junction unmatched. Per the germline V gene, CDR1 is MNHEY and CDR2 is SMNVEV (reference sequence). CDR3 size: 14 residues. The CDR3 reads CASSFSGERNTQYF. The CDR3 DNA reads TGTGCCAGCAGTTTTAGCGGGGAGCGAAATACGCAGTATTTT.

This clonotype was counted ten times or more. The V call is TRBV29-1, the J call TRBJ1-2, with unresolved D. Deletions cut 5 bases from V and 3 bases from J, with 16 bases between. The V gene's germline CDR1 is SQVTM and CDR2 ANQGSEA. This CDR3 has 14 residues. The CDR3 sequence is CSVLGETGDYGYTF. The CDR3 DNA follows: TGCAGCGTTCTCGGGGAGACTGGGGACTATGGCTACACCTTC. The variable domain in full, completed from reference TRBV29-1 and TRBJ1-2, reads SAVISQKPSRDICQRGTSLTIQCQVDSQVTMMFWYRQQPGQSLTLIATANQGSEATYESGFVIDKFPISRPNLTFSTLTVSNMSPEDSSIYLCSVLGETGDYGYTFGSGTRLTVV.

This clonotype was seen once. Germline and junction disagree at one end, which may indicate a read error. J is TRBJ2-3 and V is TRBV2; 7 bases agree with TRBD1. Germline CDR1 and CDR2: SNHLY and FYNNEI. This CDR3 has 12 residues. The CDR3 reads CAAQGDTDTQCF. The DNA for the CDR3 is TGTGCCGCCCAGGGGGACACAGATACGCAGTGTTTT.